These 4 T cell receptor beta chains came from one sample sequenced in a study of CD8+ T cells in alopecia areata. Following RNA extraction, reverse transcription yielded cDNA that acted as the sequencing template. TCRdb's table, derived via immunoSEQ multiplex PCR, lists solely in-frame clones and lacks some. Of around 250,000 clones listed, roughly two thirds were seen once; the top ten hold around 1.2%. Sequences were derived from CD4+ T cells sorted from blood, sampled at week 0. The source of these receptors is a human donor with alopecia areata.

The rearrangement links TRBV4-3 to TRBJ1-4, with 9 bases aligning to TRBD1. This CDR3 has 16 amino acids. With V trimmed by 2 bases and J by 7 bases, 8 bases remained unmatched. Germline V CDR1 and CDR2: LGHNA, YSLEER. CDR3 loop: CASSQNPGTGIEKLFF. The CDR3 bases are TGCGCCAGCAGCCAAAATCCGGGGACAGGGATTGAAAAACTGTTTTTT.

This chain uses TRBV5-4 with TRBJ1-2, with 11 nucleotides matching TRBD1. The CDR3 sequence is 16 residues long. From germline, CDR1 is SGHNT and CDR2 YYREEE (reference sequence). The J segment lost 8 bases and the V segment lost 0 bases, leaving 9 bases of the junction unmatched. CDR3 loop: CASSLGIGQGARGYTF. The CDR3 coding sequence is TGTGCCAGCAGCTTGGGAATAGGACAGGGGGCGCGCGGCTACACCTTC.

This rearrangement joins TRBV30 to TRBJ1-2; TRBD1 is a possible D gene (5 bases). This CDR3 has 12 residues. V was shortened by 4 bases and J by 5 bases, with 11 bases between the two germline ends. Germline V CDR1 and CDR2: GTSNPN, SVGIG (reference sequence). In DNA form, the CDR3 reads TGTGCCTGGACCCAGGGTTTGTATGGCTACACCTTC. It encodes CAWTQGLYGYTF.

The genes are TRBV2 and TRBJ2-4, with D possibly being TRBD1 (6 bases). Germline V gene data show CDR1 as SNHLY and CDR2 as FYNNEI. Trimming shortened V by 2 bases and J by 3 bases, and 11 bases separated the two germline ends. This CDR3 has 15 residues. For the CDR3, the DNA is TGTGCCAGCAGTGAACAGGGGCTCGACAAAAACATTCAGTACTTC. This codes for CASSEQGLDKNIQYF. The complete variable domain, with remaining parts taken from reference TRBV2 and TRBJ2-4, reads EPEVTQTPSHQVTQMGQEVILRCVPISNHLYFYWYRQILGQKVEFLVSFYNNEISEKSEIFDDQFSVERPDGSNFTLKIRSTKLEDSAMYFCASSEQGLDKNIQYFGAGTRLSVL.